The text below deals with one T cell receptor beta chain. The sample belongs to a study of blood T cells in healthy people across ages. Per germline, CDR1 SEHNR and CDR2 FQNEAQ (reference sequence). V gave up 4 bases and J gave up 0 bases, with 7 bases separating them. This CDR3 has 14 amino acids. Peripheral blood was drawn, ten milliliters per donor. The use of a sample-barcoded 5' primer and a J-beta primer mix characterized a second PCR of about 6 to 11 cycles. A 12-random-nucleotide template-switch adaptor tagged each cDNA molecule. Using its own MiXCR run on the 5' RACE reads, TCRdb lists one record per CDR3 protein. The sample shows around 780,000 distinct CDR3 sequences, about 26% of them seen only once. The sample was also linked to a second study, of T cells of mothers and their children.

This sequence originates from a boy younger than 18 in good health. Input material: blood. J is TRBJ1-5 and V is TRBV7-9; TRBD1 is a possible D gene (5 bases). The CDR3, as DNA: TGTGCCAGCAGCTCCAGGGATAGCAATCAGCCCCAGCATTTT. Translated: CASSSRDSNQPQHF.